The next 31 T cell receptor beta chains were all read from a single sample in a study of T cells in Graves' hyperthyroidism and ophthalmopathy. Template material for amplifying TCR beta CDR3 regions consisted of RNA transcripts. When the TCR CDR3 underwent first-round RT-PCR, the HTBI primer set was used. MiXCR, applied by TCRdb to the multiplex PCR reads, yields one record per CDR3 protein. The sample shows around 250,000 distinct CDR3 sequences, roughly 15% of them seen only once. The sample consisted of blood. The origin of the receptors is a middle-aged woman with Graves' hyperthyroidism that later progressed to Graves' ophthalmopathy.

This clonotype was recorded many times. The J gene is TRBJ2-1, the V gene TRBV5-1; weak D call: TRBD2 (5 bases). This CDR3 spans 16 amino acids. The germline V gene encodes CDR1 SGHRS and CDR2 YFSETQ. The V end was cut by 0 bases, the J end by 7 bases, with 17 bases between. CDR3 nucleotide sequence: TGCGCCAGCAGCTTGGTGGCGGGCCCCCGTCCGAATGAGCAGTTCTTC. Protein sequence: CASSLVAGPRPNEQFF.

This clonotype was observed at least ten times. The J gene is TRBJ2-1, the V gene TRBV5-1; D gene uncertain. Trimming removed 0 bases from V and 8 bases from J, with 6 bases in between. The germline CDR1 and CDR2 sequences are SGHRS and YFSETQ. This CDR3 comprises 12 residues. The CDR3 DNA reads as TGCGCCAGCAGCTTGGATCTAGATGAGCAGTTCTTC. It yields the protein CASSLDLDEQFF.

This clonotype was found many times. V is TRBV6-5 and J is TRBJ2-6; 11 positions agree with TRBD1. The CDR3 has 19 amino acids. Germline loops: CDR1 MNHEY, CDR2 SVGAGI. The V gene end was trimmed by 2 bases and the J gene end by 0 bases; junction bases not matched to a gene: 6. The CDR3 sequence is CASSYAGTGGDSGANVLTF. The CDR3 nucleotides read TGTGCCAGCAGTTACGCCGGGACAGGGGGAGACTCTGGGGCCAACGTCCTGACTTTC.

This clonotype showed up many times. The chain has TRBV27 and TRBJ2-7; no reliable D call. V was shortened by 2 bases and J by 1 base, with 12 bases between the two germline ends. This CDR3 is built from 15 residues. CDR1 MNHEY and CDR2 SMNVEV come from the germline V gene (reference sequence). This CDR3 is CASSLGLSWSYEQYF. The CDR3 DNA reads TGTGCCAGCAGTTTAGGTCTCAGTTGGTCCTACGAGCAGTACTTC.

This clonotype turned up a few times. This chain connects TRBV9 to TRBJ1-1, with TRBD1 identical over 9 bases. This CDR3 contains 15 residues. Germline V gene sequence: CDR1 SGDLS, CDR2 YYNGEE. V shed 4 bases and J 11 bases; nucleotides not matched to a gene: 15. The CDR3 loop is CASSRGGDRASMAFF. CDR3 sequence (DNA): TGTGCCAGCAGCAGGGGGGGGGACAGGGCGAGTATGGCTTTCTTT.

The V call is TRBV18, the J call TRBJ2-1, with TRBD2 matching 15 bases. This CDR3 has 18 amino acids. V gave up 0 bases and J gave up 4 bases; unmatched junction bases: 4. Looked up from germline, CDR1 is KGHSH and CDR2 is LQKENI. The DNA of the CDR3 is TGTGCCAGCTCACCACCGGGACTAGCGGGAGGTACTTACAATGAGCAGTTCTTC. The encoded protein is CASSPPGLAGGTYNEQFF.

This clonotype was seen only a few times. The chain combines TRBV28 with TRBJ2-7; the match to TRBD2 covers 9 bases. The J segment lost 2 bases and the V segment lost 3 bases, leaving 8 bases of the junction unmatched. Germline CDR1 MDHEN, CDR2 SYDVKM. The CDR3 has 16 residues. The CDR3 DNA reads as TGTGCCAGCAGTTTGCCCGGGGCGGGAGGGCCCTACGAGCAGTACTTC. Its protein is CASSLPGAGGPYEQYF. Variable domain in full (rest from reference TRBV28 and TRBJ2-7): DVKVTQSSRYLVKRTGEKVFLECVQDMDHENMFWYRQDPGLGLRLIYFSYDVKMKEKGDIPEGYSVSREKKERFSLILESASTNQTSMYLCASSLPGAGGPYEQYFGPGTRLTVT.

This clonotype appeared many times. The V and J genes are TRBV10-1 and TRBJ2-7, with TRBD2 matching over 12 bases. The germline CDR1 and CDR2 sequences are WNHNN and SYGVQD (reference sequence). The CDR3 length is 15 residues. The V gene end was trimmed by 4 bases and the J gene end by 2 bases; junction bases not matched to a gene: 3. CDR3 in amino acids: CASSGTSGTTYEQYF. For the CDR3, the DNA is TGCGCCAGCAGTGGGACTAGCGGGACGACCTACGAGCAGTACTTC.

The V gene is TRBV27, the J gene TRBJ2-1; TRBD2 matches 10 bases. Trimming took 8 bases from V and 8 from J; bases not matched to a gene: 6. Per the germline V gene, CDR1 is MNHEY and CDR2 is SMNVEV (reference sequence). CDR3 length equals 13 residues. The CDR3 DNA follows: TGTGCCAGCCTGGCTAGCGGGAGTTATGAGCAGTTCTTC. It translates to CASLASGSYEQFF.

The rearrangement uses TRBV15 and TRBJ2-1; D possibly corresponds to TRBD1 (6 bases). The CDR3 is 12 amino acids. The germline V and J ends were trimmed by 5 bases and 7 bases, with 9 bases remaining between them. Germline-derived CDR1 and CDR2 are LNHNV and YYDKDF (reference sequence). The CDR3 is CATSVQGNEQFF. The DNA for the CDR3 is TGTGCCACCAGCGTACAGGGTAATGAGCAGTTCTTC.

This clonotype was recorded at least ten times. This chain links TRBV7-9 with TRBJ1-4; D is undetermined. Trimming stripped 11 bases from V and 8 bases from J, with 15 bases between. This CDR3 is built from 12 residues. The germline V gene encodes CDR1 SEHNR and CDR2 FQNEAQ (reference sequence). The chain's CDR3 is CALRAGGEKLFF. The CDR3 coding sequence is TGTGCCTTGCGGGCCGGTGGGGAAAAACTGTTTTTT.

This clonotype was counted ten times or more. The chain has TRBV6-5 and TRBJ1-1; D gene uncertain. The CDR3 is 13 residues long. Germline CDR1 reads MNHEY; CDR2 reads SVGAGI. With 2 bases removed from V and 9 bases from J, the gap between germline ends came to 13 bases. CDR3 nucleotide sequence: TGTGCCAGCAGTTACGAGAAGAGAGGGCAAGCTTTCTTT. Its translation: CASSYEKRGQAFF.

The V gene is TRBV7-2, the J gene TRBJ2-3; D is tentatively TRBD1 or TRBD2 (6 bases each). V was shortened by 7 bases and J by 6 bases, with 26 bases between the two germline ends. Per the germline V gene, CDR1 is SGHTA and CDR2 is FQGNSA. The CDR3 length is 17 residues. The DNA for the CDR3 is TGTGCCAGCACCCCTCGGGGGCTATCGGTCGGAGCGGATACGCAGTATTTT. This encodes CASTPRGLSVGADTQYF. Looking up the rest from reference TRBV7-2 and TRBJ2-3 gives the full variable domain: GAGVSQSPSNKVTEKGKDVELRCDPISGHTALYWYRQSLGQGLEFLIYFQGNSAPDKSGLPSDRFSAERTGGSVSTLTIQRTQQEDSAVYLCASTPRGLSVGADTQYFGPGTRLTVL.

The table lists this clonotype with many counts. CDR3 coding DNA: TGTGCCAGCAGTTCACTAGTACATACGCAGTATTTT. Amino acids: CASSSLVHTQYF. This sequence joins TRBV27 and TRBJ2-3; D possibly corresponds to TRBD2 (5 bases). V was clipped by 4 bases and J by 7 bases, with 9 bases between them. The CDR3 is 12 amino acids. Germline loops: CDR1 MNHEY, CDR2 SMNVEV (reference sequence).

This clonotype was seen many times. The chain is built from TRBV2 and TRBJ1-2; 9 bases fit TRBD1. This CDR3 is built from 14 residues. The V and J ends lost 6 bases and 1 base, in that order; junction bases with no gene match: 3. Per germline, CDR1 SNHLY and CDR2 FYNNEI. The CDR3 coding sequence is TGTGCCAGCAGACAGGGGGCGAATAACTATGGCTACACCTTC. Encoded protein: CASRQGANNYGYTF.

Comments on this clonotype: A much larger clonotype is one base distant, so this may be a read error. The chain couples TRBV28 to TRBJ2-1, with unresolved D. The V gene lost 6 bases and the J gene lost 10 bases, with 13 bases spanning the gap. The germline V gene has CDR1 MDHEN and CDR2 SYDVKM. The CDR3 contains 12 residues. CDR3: CASSPGPFEQFF. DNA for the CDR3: TGTGCCAGCAGCCCCGGGCCTTTCGAGCAGTTCTTC.

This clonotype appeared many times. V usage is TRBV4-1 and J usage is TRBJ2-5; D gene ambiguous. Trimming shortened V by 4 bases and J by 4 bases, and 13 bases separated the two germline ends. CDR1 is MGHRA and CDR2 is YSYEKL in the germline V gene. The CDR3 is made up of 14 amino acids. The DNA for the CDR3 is TGCGCCAGCAGCCCCGCCTCGGGCGGAGAGACCCAGTACTTC. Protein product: CASSPASGGETQYF.

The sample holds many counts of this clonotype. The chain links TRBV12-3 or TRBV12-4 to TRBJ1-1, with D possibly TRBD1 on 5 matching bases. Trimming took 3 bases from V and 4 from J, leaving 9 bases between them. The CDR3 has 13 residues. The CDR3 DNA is TGTGCCAGCAGTTTTTTGGGGGGCACTGAAGCTTTCTTT. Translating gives CASSFLGGTEAFF.

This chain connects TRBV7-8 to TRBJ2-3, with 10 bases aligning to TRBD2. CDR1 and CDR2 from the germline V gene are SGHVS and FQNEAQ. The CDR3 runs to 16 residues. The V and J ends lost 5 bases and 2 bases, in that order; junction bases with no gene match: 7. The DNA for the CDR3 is TGTGCCAGCAGCCCGCGGAGCGGGAGGGCCACAGATACGCAGTATTTT. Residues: CASSPRSGRATDTQYF.

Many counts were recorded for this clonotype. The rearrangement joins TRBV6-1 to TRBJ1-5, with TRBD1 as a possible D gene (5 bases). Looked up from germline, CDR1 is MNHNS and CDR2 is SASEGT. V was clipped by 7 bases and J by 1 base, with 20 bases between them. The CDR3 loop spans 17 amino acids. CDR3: CASNPWGPGKSNQPQHF. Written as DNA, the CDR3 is TGTGCCAGCAATCCTTGGGGCCCCGGGAAAAGCAATCAGCCCCAGCATTTT.

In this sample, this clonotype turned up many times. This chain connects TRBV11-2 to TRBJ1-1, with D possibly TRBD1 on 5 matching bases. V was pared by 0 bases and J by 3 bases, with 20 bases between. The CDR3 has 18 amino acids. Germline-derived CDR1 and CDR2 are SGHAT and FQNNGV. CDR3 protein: CASSLDLPGAGYDTEAFF. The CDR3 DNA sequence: TGTGCCAGCAGCTTAGACCTCCCCGGGGCGGGTTACGACACTGAAGCTTTCTTT.

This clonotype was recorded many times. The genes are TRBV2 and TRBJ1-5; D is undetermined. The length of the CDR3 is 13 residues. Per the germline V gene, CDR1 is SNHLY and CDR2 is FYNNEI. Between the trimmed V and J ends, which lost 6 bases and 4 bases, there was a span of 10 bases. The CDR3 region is CASRLGGNQPQHF. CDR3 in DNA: TGTGCCAGCAGGCTCGGTGGGAATCAGCCCCAGCATTTT.

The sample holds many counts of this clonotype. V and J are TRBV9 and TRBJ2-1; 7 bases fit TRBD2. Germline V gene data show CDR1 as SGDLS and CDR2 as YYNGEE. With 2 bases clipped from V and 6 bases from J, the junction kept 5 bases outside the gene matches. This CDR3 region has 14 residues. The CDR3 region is CASSVAGVSNEQFF. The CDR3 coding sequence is TGTGCCAGCAGCGTCGCGGGAGTAAGCAATGAGCAGTTCTTC.

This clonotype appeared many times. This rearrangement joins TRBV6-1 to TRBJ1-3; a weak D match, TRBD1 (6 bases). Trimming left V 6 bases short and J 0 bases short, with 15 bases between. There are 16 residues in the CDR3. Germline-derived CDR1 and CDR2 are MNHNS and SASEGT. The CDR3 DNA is TGTGCCAGCAGAACCCAGGGACATTTCTCTGGAAACACCATATATTTT. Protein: CASRTQGHFSGNTIYF.

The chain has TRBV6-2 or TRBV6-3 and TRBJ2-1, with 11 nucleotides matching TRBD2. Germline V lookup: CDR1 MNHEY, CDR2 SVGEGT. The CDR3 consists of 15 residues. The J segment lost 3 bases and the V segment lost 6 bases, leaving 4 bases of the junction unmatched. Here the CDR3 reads CASRLAGVNYNEQFF. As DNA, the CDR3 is TGTGCCAGCAGACTAGCGGGAGTAAACTACAATGAGCAGTTCTTC.

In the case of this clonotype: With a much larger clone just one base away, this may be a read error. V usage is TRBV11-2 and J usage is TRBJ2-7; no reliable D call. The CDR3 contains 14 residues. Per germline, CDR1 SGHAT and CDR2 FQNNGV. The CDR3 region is CASSLAWGNYEQHF. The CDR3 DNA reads TGTGCCAGCAGCTTAGCTTGGGGAAACTACGAGCAGCACTTC.

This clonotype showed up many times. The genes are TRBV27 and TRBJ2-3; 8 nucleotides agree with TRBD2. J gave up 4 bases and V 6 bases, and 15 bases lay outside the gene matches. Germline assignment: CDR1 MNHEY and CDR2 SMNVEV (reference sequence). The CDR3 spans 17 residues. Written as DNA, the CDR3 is TGTGCCAGCAGCCGCCGGGGGGGCCGGTTAGTGTCAGATACGCAGTATTTT. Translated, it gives CASSRRGGRLVSDTQYF.

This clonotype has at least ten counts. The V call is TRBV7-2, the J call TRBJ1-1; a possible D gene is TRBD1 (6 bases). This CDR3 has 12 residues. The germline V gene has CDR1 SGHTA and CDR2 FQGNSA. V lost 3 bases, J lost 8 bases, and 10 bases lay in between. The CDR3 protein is CASSFYRVEAFF. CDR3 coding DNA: TGTGCCAGCAGCTTCTACAGGGTAGAAGCTTTCTTT.

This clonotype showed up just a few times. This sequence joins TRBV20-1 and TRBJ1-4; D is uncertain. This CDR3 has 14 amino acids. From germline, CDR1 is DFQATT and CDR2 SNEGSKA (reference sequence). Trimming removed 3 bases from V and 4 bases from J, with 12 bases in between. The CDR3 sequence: CSARAIRFNEKLFF. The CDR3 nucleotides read TGCAGTGCTAGGGCGATCCGGTTTAATGAAAAACTGTTTTTT.

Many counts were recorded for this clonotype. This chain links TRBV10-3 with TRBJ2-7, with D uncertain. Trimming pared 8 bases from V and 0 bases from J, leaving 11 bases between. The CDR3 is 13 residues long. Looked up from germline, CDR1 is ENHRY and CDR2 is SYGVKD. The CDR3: CAISGSHSYEQYF. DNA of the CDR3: TGTGCCATCTCGGGCAGCCACTCCTACGAGCAGTACTTC.

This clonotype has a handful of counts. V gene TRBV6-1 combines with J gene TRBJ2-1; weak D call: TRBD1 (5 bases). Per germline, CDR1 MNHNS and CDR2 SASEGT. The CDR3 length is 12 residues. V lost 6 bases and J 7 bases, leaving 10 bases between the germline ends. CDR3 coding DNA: TGTGCCAGCAGCCCGCAGGGAAATGAGCAGTTCTTC. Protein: CASSPQGNEQFF.